Listed below are T cell receptor beta chains from one sample, sequenced in a study of cytomegalovirus exposure and HLA in healthy donors. Some clones are missing from TCRdb's copy, which holds only in-frame ones; the method was immunoSEQ multiplex PCR. Of 200,000 or so clones listed, roughly four fifths are singletons. The sample taken for sequencing was PBMCs. The receptors come from a woman between 45 and 60 years old in good health and CMV-seropositive. Each CDR3 is given with its conserved first and last residue. The D gene is left open where the match is weak. Only some rows state a clone size, as once, few, many or a class for expanded clones.

v_gene,abundance,d_gene,j_gene,CDR3aa,CDR3nt
TRBV4-1,NA,NA,TRBJ2-7,CASSQIGRGSYEQYF,TGCGCCAGCAGCCAAATCGGCCGCGGATCCTACGAGCAGTACTTC
TRBV7-2,NA,NA,TRBJ2-7,CASSLDGSGNYEQYF,TGTGCCAGCAGCTTAGATGGTTCAGGGAACTACGAGCAGTACTTC
TRBV18,NA,TRBD1,TRBJ2-4,CASSPPWGQGADIQYF,TGTGCCAGCTCACCACCGTGGGGACAGGGGGCGGACATTCAGTACTTC
TRBV5-1,once,TRBD2,TRBJ2-7,CASSSGLTSGPYEQYF,TGCGCCAGCAGCTCGGGACTGACTAGCGGTCCCTACGAGCAGTACTTC
TRBV5-4,NA,TRBD1,TRBJ1-1,CASSVPGQGNTEAFF,TGTGCCAGCAGCGTACCAGGACAGGGAAACACTGAAGCTTTCTTT
TRBV6-6,few,TRBD1,TRBJ2-2,CASSPRTGINTGELFF,TGTGCCAGCAGTCCCAGGACAGGGATAAACACCGGGGAGCTGTTTTTT
TRBV7-9,NA,NA,TRBJ2-3,CASSLAVGLGTDTQYF,TGTGCCAGCAGCTTAGCGGTGGGGCTCGGCACAGATACGCAGTATTTT
TRBV7-2,NA,NA,TRBJ1-3,CASSFGGSSGNTIYF,TGTGCCAGCAGCTTCGGGGGGAGCTCTGGAAACACCATATATTTT
TRBV28,NA,TRBD1,TRBJ1-2,CASSDGTGGIYGYTF,TGTGCCAGCAGTGACGGGACAGGGGGCATCTATGGCTACACCTTC
TRBV7-2,NA,NA,TRBJ2-7,CASSLEGGPPPYEQYF,TGTGCCAGCAGCTTAGAGGGAGGCCCTCCCCCCTACGAGCAGTACTTC
TRBV5-4,NA,TRBD1,TRBJ2-5,CASSLASLLSGGSETQYF,TGTGCCAGCAGCTTGGCCTCTCTCTTATCAGGGGGCTCGGAGACCCAGTACTTC
TRBV11-2,NA,TRBD1,TRBJ1-1,CASSSDRGYTEAFF,TGTGCCAGCAGCTCGGACAGGGGGTACACTGAAGCTTTCTTT
TRBV29-1,NA,NA,TRBJ2-7,CSVASGFGGTYEQYF,TGCAGCGTTGCTTCGGGGTTCGGCGGTACCTACGAGCAGTACTTC
TRBV6-6,NA,NA,TRBJ1-2,CASSQGGGDYGYTF,TGTGCCAGCAGCCAAGGGGGGGGAGACTATGGCTACACCTTC
TRBV28,NA,NA,TRBJ1-3,CASSFSPGNTIYF,TGTGCCAGCAGTTTCTCCCCTGGAAACACCATATATTTT
TRBV6-1,NA,NA,TRBJ2-4,CASSWDTVDIQYF,TGTGCCAGCAGTTGGGACACCGTCGACATTCAGTACTTC
TRBV5-1,NA,TRBD1,TRBJ2-1,CASSLSGTANEQFF,TGCGCCAGCAGCTTATCCGGGACAGCCAATGAGCAGTTCTTC
TRBV19,NA,TRBD2,TRBJ2-3,CASSILAGGPGDTQYF,TGTGCCAGTAGTATACTAGCGGGAGGGCCGGGAGATACGCAGTATTTT
TRBV15,NA,NA,TRBJ2-5,CATSRDLGRVQETQYF,TGTGCCACCAGCAGAGATCTGGGCAGGGTCCAAGAGACCCAGTACTTC
TRBV10-1,few,NA,TRBJ2-5,CASSEGHSLGTQYF,TGCGCCAGCAGTGAGGGTCACAGCCTTGGGACCCAGTACTTC
TRBV7-7,NA,TRBD2,TRBJ2-3,CASSVGTSGPTDTQYF,TGTGCTAGCAGCGTCGGGACTAGCGGACCCACAGATACGCAGTATTTT
TRBV5-1,once,TRBD2,TRBJ2-7,CASSLLLAEYEQYF,TGCGCCAGCAGCTTGTTACTAGCGGAATACGAGCAGTACTTC
TRBV19,NA,TRBD1,TRBJ1-2,CASSQTGDYGYTF,TGTGCCAGTAGCCAGACAGGGGACTATGGCTACACCTTC
TRBV5-6,NA,NA,TRBJ2-2,CASNGRLGYTGELFF,TGTGCCAGCAATGGAAGGCTAGGATATACCGGGGAGCTGTTTTTT
TRBV7-9,NA,TRBD2,TRBJ2-7,CASSVSGAAEEQYF,TGTGCCAGCAGCGTTAGCGGGGCCGCGGAAGAGCAGTACTTC
TRBV10-2,NA,TRBD2,TRBJ2-7,CASRLTTGGLLYEQYF,TGCGCCAGCAGGCTAACTACGGGGGGGCTTCTCTACGAGCAGTACTTC
TRBV27,NA,TRBD1,TRBJ2-5,CASREGQGVWETQYF,TGTGCCAGCAGAGAGGGACAGGGGGTTTGGGAGACCCAGTACTTC
TRBV13,NA,NA,TRBJ1-5,CASSAGGQKNQPQHF,TGTGCCAGCAGCGCAGGTGGGCAGAAGAATCAGCCCCAGCATTTT
TRBV2,NA,NA,TRBJ1-3,CASSVRVTISGNTIYF,TGTGCCAGCAGTGTGAGGGTAACGATCTCTGGAAACACCATATATTTT
TRBV14,NA,NA,TRBJ2-5,CASSRQGGHQETQYF,TGTGCCAGCAGCCGGCAGGGGGGCCACCAAGAGACCCAGTACTTC
TRBV6-5,NA,TRBD1,TRBJ1-5,CASSTTGGRNQPQHF,TGTGCCAGCAGTACGACAGGGGGCAGGAATCAGCCCCAGCATTTT
TRBV27,once,NA,TRBJ1-1,CASSRVETAEAFF,TGTGCCAGCAGCCGCGTGGAGACAGCTGAAGCTTTCTTT
TRBV25-1,few,NA,TRBJ1-1,CASSLQGGTEAFF,TGTGCCAGCAGTCTGCAAGGAGGCACTGAAGCTTTCTTT
TRBV6-1,NA,NA,TRBJ1-5,CASSGDNSNQPQHF,TGTGCCAGCAGTGGCGACAATAGCAATCAGCCCCAGCATTTT
TRBV30,NA,NA,TRBJ2-1,CALGWASYNEQFF,TGTGCCTTGGGTTGGGCATCCTACAATGAGCAGTTCTTC
TRBV7-3,NA,TRBD1,TRBJ2-3,CASSQKPGGSTDTQYF,TGTGCCAGCAGTCAAAAGCCAGGGGGAAGCACAGATACGCAGTATTTT
TRBV10-3,NA,NA,TRBJ2-2,CAIKVDSGDTGELFF,TGTGCCATCAAGGTGGATTCAGGGGACACCGGGGAGCTGTTTTTT
TRBV10-2,few,TRBD2,TRBJ2-1,CASRRGIAGSYNEQFF,TGCGCCAGCAGGAGGGGTATAGCGGGCTCCTACAATGAGCAGTTCTTC
TRBV2,few,NA,TRBJ1-2,CAQDRGYGYTF,TGTGCCCAAGACCGGGGTTATGGCTACACCTTC
TRBV21-1,NA,NA,TRBJ2-1,CASSAGLARFF,TGTGCCAGCAGCGCGGGACTAGCTAGGTTCTTC
TRBV7-8,NA,NA,TRBJ1-2,CASSLVGDGYTF,TGTGCCAGCAGCTTAGTCGGGGATGGCTACACCTTC
TRBV4-1,few,NA,TRBJ2-1,CASSQDFQGYNEQFF,TGCGCCAGCAGCCAAGATTTCCAGGGCTACAATGAGCAGTTCTTC
TRBV11-2,NA,TRBD2,TRBJ2-7,CASSSPWGGEQYF,TGTGCCAGCAGCTCACCCTGGGGGGGGGAGCAGTACTTC
TRBV5-5,NA,NA,TRBJ2-5,CASSLDGGLEGETQYF,TGTGCCAGCAGCTTGGACGGGGGGCTAGAGGGGGAGACCCAGTACTTC
TRBV5-4,NA,NA,TRBJ2-7,CASSSKYSTYEQYF,TGTGCCAGCAGCTCCAAATACTCCACCTACGAGCAGTACTTC
TRBV2,NA,NA,TRBJ2-3,CASRLRDSTSQYF,TGTGCCAGCAGACTCAGGGACTCCACCTCGCAGTATTTT